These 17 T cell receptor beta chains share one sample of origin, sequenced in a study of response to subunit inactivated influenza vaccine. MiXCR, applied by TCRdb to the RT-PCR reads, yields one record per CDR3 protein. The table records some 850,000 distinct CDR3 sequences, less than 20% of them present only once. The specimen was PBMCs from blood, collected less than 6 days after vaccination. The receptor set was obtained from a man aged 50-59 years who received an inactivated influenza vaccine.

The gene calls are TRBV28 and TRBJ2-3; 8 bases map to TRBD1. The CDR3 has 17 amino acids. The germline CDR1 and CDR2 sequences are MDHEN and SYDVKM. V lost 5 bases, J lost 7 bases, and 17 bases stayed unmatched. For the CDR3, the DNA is TGTGCCAGCAGTCCATCGACAGGGGCCATCTCCGCCCATACGCAGTATTTT. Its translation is CASSPSTGAISAHTQYF.

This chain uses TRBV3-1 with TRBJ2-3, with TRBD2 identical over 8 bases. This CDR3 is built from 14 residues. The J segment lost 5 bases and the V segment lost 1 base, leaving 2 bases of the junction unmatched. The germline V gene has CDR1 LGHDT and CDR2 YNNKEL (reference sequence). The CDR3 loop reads CASSQAGGQDTQYF. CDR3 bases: TGTGCCAGCAGCCAAGCGGGGGGGCAAGATACGCAGTATTTT.

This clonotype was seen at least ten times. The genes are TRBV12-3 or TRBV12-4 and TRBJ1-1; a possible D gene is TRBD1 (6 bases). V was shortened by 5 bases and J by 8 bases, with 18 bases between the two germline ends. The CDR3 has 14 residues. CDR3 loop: CASSPTGQWTEAFF. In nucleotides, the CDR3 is TGTGCCAGCAGTCCAACAGGACAGTGGACCGAAGCTTTCTTT.

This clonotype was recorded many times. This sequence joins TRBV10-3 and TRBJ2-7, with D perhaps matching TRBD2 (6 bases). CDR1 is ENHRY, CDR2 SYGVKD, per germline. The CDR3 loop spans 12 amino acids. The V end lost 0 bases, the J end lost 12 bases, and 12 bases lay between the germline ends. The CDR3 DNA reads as TGTGCCATCAGTGAGTCGGGAGGTCCCCCGTACTTC. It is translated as CAISESGGPPYF.

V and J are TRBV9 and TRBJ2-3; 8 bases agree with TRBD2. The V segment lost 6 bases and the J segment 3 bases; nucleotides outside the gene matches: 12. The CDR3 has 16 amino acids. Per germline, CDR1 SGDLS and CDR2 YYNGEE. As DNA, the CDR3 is TGTGCCAGCAAAAGGGGAACGGGGGGGATGACAGATACGCAGTATTTT. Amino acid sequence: CASKRGTGGMTDTQYF.

CDR3 sequence reads: CSAQDRSSSYEQYF. CDR3 nucleotide sequence: TGCAGTGCTCAGGACAGGTCGAGCTCCTACGAGCAGTACTTC. The chain combines TRBV20-1 with TRBJ2-7; 7 bases agree with TRBD1. The CDR3 runs 14 residues. Germline CDR1 reads DFQATT; CDR2 reads SNEGSKA (reference sequence). The ends lost 5 bases at V and 0 bases at J; junction bases unmatched: 7.

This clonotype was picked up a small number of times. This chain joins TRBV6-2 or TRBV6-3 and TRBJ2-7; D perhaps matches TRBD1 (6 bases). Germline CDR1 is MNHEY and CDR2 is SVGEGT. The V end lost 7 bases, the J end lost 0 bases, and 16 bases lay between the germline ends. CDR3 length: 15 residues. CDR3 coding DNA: TGTGCCAGCACCCGAGCCGGGACACTCTCCTACGAGCAGTACTTC. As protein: CASTRAGTLSYEQYF.

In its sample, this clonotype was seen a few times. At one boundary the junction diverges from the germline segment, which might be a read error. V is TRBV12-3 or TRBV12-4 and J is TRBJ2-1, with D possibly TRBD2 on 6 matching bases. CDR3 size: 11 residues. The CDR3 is CASSRTTTVVF. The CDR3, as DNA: TGTGCCAGCAGTCGGACTACCACAGTGGTCTTC.

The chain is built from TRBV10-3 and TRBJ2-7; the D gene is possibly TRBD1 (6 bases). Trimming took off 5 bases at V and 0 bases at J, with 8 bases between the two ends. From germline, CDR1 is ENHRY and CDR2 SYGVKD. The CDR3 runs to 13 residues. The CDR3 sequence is CAISSGHSYEQYF. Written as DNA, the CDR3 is TGTGCCATCAGTTCGGGACACTCCTACGAGCAGTACTTC.

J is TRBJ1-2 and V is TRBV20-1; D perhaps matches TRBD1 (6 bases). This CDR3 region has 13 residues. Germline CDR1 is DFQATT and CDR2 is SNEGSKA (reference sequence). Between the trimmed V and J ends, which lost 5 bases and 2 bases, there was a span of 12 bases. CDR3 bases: TGCAGTGCTTTTCTCACAGGGAACTATGGCTACACCTTC. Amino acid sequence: CSAFLTGNYGYTF.

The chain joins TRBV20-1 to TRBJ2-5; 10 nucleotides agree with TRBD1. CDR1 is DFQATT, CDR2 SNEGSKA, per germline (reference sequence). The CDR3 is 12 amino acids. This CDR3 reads CKGDRGEETQYF. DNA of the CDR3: TGCAAGGGGGACAGGGGAGAAGAGACCCAGTACTTC.

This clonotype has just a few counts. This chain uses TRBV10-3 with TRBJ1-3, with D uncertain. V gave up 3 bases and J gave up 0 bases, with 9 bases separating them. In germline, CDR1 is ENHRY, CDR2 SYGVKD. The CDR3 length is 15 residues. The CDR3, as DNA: TGTGCCATCAGTGACTGGACGGTCTCTGGAAACACCATATATTTT. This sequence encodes CAISDWTVSGNTIYF.

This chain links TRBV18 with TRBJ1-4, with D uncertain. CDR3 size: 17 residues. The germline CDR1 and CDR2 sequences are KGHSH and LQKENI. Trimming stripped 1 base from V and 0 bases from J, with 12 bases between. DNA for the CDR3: TGTGCCAGCTCACCACGGCGCCTGGGCGCAACTAATGAAAAACTGTTTTTT. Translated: CASSPRRLGATNEKLFF.

CDR3 sequence (DNA): TGCGCCAGCAGCTTGGAGGTGGGATCCCCTGAAGCTTTCTTT. Its translation is CASSLEVGSPEAFF. This chain links TRBV5-1 with TRBJ1-1; no clear D gene. The CDR3 length is 14 residues. Looked up from germline, CDR1 is SGHRS and CDR2 is YFSETQ. Trimming removed 0 bases from V and 6 bases from J, with 12 bases in between.

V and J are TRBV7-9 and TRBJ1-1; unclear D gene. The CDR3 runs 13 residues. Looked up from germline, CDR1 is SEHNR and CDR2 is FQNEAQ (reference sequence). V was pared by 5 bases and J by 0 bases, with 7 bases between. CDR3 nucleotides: TGTGCCAGCAGCCGCCCAGTGAACACTGAAGCTTTCTTT. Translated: CASSRPVNTEAFF.

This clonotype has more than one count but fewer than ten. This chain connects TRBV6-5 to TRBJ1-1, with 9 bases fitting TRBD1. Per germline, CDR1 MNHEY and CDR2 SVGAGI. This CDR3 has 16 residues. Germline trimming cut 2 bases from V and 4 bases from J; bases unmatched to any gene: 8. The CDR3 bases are TGTGCCAGCAGTTACCAGACGACAGGGGGGGGCACTGAAGCTTTCTTT. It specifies CASSYQTTGGGTEAFF.

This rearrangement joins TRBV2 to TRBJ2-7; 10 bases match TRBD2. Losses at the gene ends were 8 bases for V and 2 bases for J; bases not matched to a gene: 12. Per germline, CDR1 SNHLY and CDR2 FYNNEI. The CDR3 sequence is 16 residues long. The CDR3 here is CASRGLAGVGAYEQYF. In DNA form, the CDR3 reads TGTGCCAGCCGAGGGCTAGCGGGAGTCGGTGCCTACGAGCAGTACTTC.